This T cell receptor beta chain was recovered during a study of blood T cell repertoires in COVID-19. Study background: COVID-19 samples collected from the United States, Italy and Spain covered acute and convalescent phases. T cells, B-cell-depleted T cells, or PBMCs provided the cDNA or gDNA that served as material.

Methods used by the authors: The authors estimated nucleated cell counts from reference gene primer amplification. Here immunoSEQ multiplex PCR was the method, and the copy in TCRdb shows in-frame clones only, minus some. The D gene and trimming were derived from the DNA, and the V and J assignments and clone size from that table. The sample lists just under 350,000 clones; about 86% were seen once. The CDR3 runs to 14 residues. Germline V CDR1 and CDR2: MDHEN, SYDVKM. V was shortened by 2 bases and J by 1 base, with 8 bases between the two germline ends. The genes are TRBV28 and TRBJ1-1; D is perhaps TRBD1 (5 bases). Sequenced input: peripheral blood. The clonotype originates from a man aged 25-40 years with active or convalescent COVID-19. The chain's CDR3 is CASSLGGENTEAFF. The CDR3 DNA sequence: TGTGCCAGCAGTTTAGGGGGGGAGAACACTGAAGCTTTCTTT. The whole variable domain, filled in from reference TRBV28 and TRBJ1-1, reads DVKVTQSSRYLVKRTGEKVFLECVQDMDHENMFWYRQDPGLGLRLIYFSYDVKMKEKGDIPEGYSVSREKKERFSLILESASTNQTSMYLCASSLGGENTEAFFGQGTRLTVV.